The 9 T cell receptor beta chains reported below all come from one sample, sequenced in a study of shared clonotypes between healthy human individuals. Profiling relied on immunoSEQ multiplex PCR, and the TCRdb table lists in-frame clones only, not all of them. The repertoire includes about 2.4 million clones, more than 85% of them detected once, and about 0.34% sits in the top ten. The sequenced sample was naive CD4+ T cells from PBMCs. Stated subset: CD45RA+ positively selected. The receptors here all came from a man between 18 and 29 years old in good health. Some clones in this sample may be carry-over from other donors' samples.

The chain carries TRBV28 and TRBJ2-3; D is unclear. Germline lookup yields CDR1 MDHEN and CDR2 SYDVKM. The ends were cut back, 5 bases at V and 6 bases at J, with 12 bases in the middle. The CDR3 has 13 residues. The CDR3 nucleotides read TGTGCCAGCAGTCTCCTTAGGACGGATACGCAGTATTTT. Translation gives CASSLLRTDTQYF.

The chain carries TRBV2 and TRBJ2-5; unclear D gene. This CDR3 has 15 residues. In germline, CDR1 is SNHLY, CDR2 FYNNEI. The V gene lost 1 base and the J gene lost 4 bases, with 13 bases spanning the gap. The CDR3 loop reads CASSEGFGPGETQYF. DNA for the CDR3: TGTGCCAGCAGTGAAGGTTTCGGGCCAGGAGAGACCCAGTACTTC.

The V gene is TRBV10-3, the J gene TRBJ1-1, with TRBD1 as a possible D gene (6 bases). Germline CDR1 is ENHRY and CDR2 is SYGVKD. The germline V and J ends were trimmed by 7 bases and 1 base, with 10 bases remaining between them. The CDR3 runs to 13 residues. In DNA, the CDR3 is TGTGCCATCACAAGACAGGAGAACACTGAAGCTTTCTTT. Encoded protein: CAITRQENTEAFF.

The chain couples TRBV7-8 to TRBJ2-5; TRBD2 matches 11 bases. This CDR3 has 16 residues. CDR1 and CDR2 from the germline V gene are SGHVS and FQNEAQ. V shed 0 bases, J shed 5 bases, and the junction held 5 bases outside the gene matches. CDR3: CASSLARLAGRETQYF. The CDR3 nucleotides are TGTGCCAGCAGCTTAGCCCGACTAGCGGGAAGGGAGACCCAGTACTTC.

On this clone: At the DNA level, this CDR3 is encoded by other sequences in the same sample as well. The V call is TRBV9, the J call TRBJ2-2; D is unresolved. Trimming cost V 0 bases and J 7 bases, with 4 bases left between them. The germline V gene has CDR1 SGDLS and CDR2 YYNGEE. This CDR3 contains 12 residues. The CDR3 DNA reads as TGTGCCAGCAGCGTAGGAAGCGGGGAGCTGTTTTTT. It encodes CASSVGSGELFF.

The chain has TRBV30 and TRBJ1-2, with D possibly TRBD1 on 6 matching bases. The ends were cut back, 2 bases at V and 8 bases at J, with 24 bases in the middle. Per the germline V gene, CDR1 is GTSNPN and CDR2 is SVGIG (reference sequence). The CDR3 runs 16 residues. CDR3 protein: CAWSSSAGAGIKGYTF. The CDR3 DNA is TGTGCCTGGAGTTCCTCTGCGGGGGCAGGGATTAAGGGCTACACCTTC.

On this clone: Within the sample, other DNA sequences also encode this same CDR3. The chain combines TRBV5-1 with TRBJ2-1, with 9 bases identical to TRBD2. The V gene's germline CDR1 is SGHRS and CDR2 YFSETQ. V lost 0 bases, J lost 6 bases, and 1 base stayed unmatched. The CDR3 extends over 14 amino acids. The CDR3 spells CASSLGREGNEQFF. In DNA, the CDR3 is TGCGCCAGCAGCTTGGGGCGGGAGGGCAATGAGCAGTTCTTC.

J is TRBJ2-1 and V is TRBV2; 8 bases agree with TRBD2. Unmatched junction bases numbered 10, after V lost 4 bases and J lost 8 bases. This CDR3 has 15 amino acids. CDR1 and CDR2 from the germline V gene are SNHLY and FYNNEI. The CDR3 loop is CASSVDGRAVDEQFF. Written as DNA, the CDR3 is TGTGCCAGCAGTGTAGACGGGAGGGCCGTCGATGAGCAGTTCTTC.

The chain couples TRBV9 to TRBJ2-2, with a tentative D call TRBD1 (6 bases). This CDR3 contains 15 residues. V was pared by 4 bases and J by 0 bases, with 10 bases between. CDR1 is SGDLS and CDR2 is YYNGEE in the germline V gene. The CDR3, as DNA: TGTGCCAGCAGCTCCAGGGGTACGAACACCGGGGAGCTGTTTTTT. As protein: CASSSRGTNTGELFF.